One sample yielded the 32 T cell receptor beta chains listed below, sequenced in a study of OX40 agonist ivuxolimab in advanced cancers. Library method: the immunoSEQ multiplex PCR assay. TCRdb took over this immuneACCESS table, retaining in-frame rearrangements with V and J assigned. Such tables are incomplete; in checked studies, under half of the missing clones stem from an unresolved V gene, and the remainder is unexplained. For this sample there are 34,000 or so clones; around nine tenths appear just once. The ten largest clones add up to roughly 34% of the sample. The sequences come from CD4+ or CD8+ T cells sorted from blood, collected in a trial of the OX40 agonist ivuxolimab. These receptors all stem from an adult with an advanced solid tumor such as melanoma, head and neck, liver or kidney cancer.

The chain employs TRBV6-5 and TRBJ2-1; D is perhaps TRBD2 (5 bases). From germline, CDR1 is MNHEY and CDR2 SVGAGI. The germline V and J ends were trimmed by 6 bases and 4 bases, with 10 bases remaining between them. This CDR3 is built from 13 residues. CDR3 sequence reads: CASSRGWYNEQFF. The CDR3 region has the DNA TGTGCCAGCAGCCGCGGGTGGTACAATGAGCAGTTCTTC.

The chain employs TRBV9 and TRBJ1-5; D ambiguous. The CDR3 loop spans 17 amino acids. V gave up 0 bases and J gave up 2 bases, with 15 bases separating them. Germline values: CDR1 SGDLS, CDR2 YYNGEE. The CDR3 DNA reads as TGTGCCAGCAGCGTAGGGCGGCGGCGGGGTTGCAATCAGCCCCAGCATTTT. This encodes CASSVGRRRGCNQPQHF.

This clone was counted once. The chain carries TRBV1 and TRBJ2-2; TRBD1 is the table's D call and was not checked against the DNA. TRBV1 is classified as a pseudogene. The CDR3 has 17 residues. CDR3 DNA sequence: TGCACCAGCAGCCCAAGGGGGCGGGGTCGGAACACCGGGGAGCTGTTTTTT. This translates into CTSSPRGRGRNTGELFF.

The V gene is TRBV28, the J gene TRBJ2-3; possibly TRBD1 or TRBD2 for D (5 bases each). The ends were cut back, 6 bases at V and 4 bases at J, with 20 bases in the middle. Looked up from germline, CDR1 is MDHEN and CDR2 is SYDVKM. The CDR3 extends over 16 amino acids. For the CDR3, the DNA is TGTGCCAGCAGCCCTACCCCTCCGAGGGGTCCAGATACGCAGTATTTT. It yields the protein CASSPTPPRGPDTQYF.

This chain joins TRBV9 and TRBJ2-1; D unclear. The V gene's germline CDR1 is SGDLS and CDR2 YYNGEE. The CDR3 totals 14 residues. Trimming left V 0 bases short and J 1 base short, with 5 bases between. The CDR3 DNA is TGTGCCAGCAGCGTAGACGGGTCCTACAATGAGCAGTTCTTC. Residues: CASSVDGSYNEQFF. Full variable domain (rest looked up from reference TRBV9 and TRBJ2-1): DSGVTQTPKHLITATGQRVTLRCSPRSGDLSVYWYQQSLDQGLQFLIQYYNGEERAKGNILERFSAQQFPDLHSELNLSSLELGDSALYFCASSVDGSYNEQFFGPGTRLTVL.

The V gene is TRBV6-5, the J gene TRBJ1-2; maybe TRBD1 (6 bases). The CDR3 is 14 residues long. V gave up 7 bases and J gave up 6 bases, with 18 bases separating them. Germline V gene lookup returns CDR1 MNHEY and CDR2 SVGAGI. The CDR3 DNA follows: TGTGCCAGCATAGGACTCCGGGACAAAGATGGCTACACCTTC. This codes for CASIGLRDKDGYTF.

The CDR3 spells CASRGSTEQYF. CDR3 in DNA: TGTGCCAGCAGGGGATCAACGGAGCAGTACTTC. The chain is built from TRBV5-6 and TRBJ2-7; D gene uncertain. The germline V and J ends were trimmed by 5 bases and 7 bases, with 10 bases remaining between them. The CDR3 is made up of 11 amino acids. In germline, CDR1 is SGHDT, CDR2 YYEEEE.

About this clone itself: A read error may produce the germline difference seen at one junction end. J is TRBJ2-3 and V is TRBV28; possibly TRBD1 for D (6 bases). CDR1 and CDR2 from the germline V gene are MDHEN and SYDVKM. This CDR3 spans 15 amino acids. Written as DNA, the CDR3 is TGTGCCAACAGTTTTTCTACAGGGAGTTTGAATACGCAGTATTTT. Encoded protein: CANSFSTGSLNTQYF. The full variable domain, its missing parts supplied by reference TRBV28 and TRBJ2-3, is DVKVTQSSRYLVKRTGEKVFLECVQDMDHENMFWYRQDPGLGLRLIYFSYDVKMKEKGDIPEGYSVSREKKERFSLILESASTNQTSMYLCANSFSTGSLNTQYFGPGTRLTVL.

The rearrangement links TRBV9 to TRBJ2-2; D ambiguous. The ends were cut back, 4 bases at V and 6 bases at J, with 19 bases in the middle. Germline-derived CDR1 and CDR2 are SGDLS and YYNGEE. The CDR3 runs 16 residues. CDR3: CASSSPVRSGAGELFF. The CDR3 DNA follows: TGTGCCAGCAGCTCCCCGGTCCGATCCGGCGCCGGGGAGCTGTTTTTT.

The J gene is TRBJ2-7, the V gene TRBV2; maybe TRBD1 (6 bases). V lost 4 bases, J lost 5 bases, and 21 bases lay in between. The germline V gene encodes CDR1 SNHLY and CDR2 FYNNEI. The CDR3 has 16 amino acids. As DNA, the CDR3 is TGTGCCAGCAGTGGGACAGCCTCCGGGGCCTTCGACGAGCAGTACTTC. It translates to CASSGTASGAFDEQYF.

The chain uses TRBV7-8 and TRBJ1-5; D remains ambiguous. Germline V gene lookup returns CDR1 SGHVS and CDR2 FQNEAQ. This CDR3 region has 12 residues. V gave up 0 bases and J gave up 6 bases, with 3 bases separating them. The CDR3 sequence: CASSLASQPQHF. CDR3 nucleotide sequence: TGTGCCAGCAGCTTAGCATCTCAGCCCCAGCATTTT.

CDR3 nucleotide sequence: TGTGCCAGCAGGACCGGGACAGGGGGGTTCGGGGAGCTGTTTTTT. Protein: CASRTGTGGFGELFF. The rearrangement uses TRBV28 and TRBJ2-2; 11 bases line up with TRBD1. This CDR3 contains 15 residues. Germline trimming cut 6 bases from V and 7 bases from J; bases unmatched to any gene: 7. The germline V gene encodes CDR1 MDHEN and CDR2 SYDVKM.

V and J are TRBV7-9 and TRBJ2-7; 8 bases agree with TRBD1. After removal of 2 bases from V and 0 bases from J, the junction contained 6 bases not matched to a gene. The CDR3 length is 16 residues. The germline V gene encodes CDR1 SEHNR and CDR2 FQNEAQ (reference sequence). The CDR3 loop is CASSLPRTGTSYEQYF. CDR3 nucleotides: TGTGCCAGCAGCTTACCTCGGACAGGGACCTCCTACGAGCAGTACTTC.

The V and J genes are TRBV27 and TRBJ1-3; 10 nucleotides align to TRBD1. Trimming removed 5 bases from V and 4 bases from J; junction bases left unmatched: 5. The germline gives CDR1 MNHEY, CDR2 SMNVEV (reference sequence). There are 15 residues in the CDR3. CDR3 sequence: CASSHGTGAGNTIYF. The CDR3 nucleotides are TGTGCCAGCAGTCACGGGACAGGGGCAGGAAACACCATATATTTT.

The chain recombines TRBV6-6 with TRBJ2-7, with 7 bases fitting TRBD1. Germline trimming cut 5 bases from V and 3 bases from J; bases unmatched to any gene: 7. Germline values: CDR1 MNHNY, CDR2 SVGAGI (reference sequence). This CDR3 region has 14 residues. Here the CDR3 reads CASSPLDRNYEQYF. CDR3 nucleotides: TGTGCCAGCAGTCCTCTGGACAGGAACTACGAGCAGTACTTC.

V and J are TRBV5-4 and TRBJ2-1; D is uncertain. The CDR3 loop spans 14 amino acids. CDR1 is SGHNT and CDR2 is YYREEE in the germline V gene (reference sequence). Trimming shortened V by 3 bases and J by 10 bases, and 17 bases separated the two germline ends. The CDR3 is CASSYQELIKEQFF. CDR3 DNA: TGTGCCAGCAGCTATCAAGAGCTTATCAAAGAGCAGTTCTTC. The variable domain in full, completed from reference TRBV5-4 and TRBJ2-1, reads ETGVTQSPTHLIKTRGQQVTLRCSSQSGHNTVSWYQQALGQGPQFIFQYYREEENGRGNFPPRFSGLQFPNYSSELNVNALELDDSALYLCASSYQELIKEQFFGPGTRLTVL.

J is TRBJ1-4 and V is TRBV9; 7 bases agree with TRBD1. Germline V gene data show CDR1 as SGDLS and CDR2 as YYNGEE. This CDR3 contains 15 residues. V lost 2 bases and J lost 3; bases outside the gene matches: 4. CDR3 coding DNA: TGTGCCAGCAGCGTCTCCGGGACAGCTAATGAAAAACTGTTTTTT. It specifies CASSVSGTANEKLFF.

This sequence joins TRBV13 and TRBJ2-3; D might be TRBD1 or TRBD2, each matching 5 bases. Deletions cut 5 bases from V and 6 bases from J, with 12 bases between. Per germline, CDR1 PRHDT and CDR2 FYEKMQ (reference sequence). The CDR3 totals 13 residues. CDR3 sequence (DNA): TGTGCCAGCAGCATGGGGACGGTCGATACGCAGTATTTT. As protein: CASSMGTVDTQYF.

The chain combines TRBV5-5 with TRBJ2-5; tentative D call: TRBD2 (5 bases). Germline CDR1 reads SGHKS; CDR2 reads YYEKEE (reference sequence). The V end was cut by 2 bases, the J end by 2 bases, with 16 bases between. CDR3 size: 16 residues. In DNA form, the CDR3 reads TGTGCCAGCAGCTTAGCGGTGGGAAGTCCGCAAGAGACCCAGTACTTC. Its translation: CASSLAVGSPQETQYF.

V is TRBV6-5 and J is TRBJ2-7; 7 bases agree with TRBD1. Trimming removed 6 bases from V and 3 bases from J; junction bases left unmatched: 8. Germline V gene sequence: CDR1 MNHEY, CDR2 SVGAGI. The CDR3 totals 14 residues. CDR3 sequence reads: CASRSGQLIYEQYF. In DNA form, the CDR3 reads TGTGCCAGCAGATCGGGACAGTTGATCTACGAGCAGTACTTC.

The chain uses TRBV2 and TRBJ1-2; possible D gene TRBD1, 6 bases. Germline V gene lookup returns CDR1 SNHLY and CDR2 FYNNEI. This CDR3 comprises 14 residues. V was shortened by 6 bases and J by 4 bases, with 15 bases between the two germline ends. The CDR3 loop is CASSPKLDSYGYTF. In DNA form, the CDR3 reads TGTGCCAGCAGCCCCAAATTGGACAGCTATGGCTACACCTTC.

This clone was counted between two and nine times. The chain uses TRBV11-2 and TRBJ1-4; TRBD1 is a possible D gene (6 bases). Per germline, CDR1 SGHAT and CDR2 FQNNGV. With 7 bases removed from V and 7 bases from J, the gap between germline ends came to 19 bases. This CDR3 has 15 residues. The CDR3 loop reads CASTISPGGGEKLFF. CDR3 coding DNA: TGTGCCAGCACCATTAGCCCCGGAGGGGGTGAAAAACTGTTTTTT.

The gene calls are TRBV27 and TRBJ1-1; weak D call: TRBD1 (5 bases). Per the germline V gene, CDR1 is MNHEY and CDR2 is SMNVEV (reference sequence). The CDR3 loop spans 14 amino acids. Trimming took 3 bases from V and 0 from J, leaving 8 bases between them. For the CDR3, the DNA is TGTGCCAGCAGTTTGACGGGGCTGAACACTGAAGCTTTCTTT. Translating gives CASSLTGLNTEAFF.

The V and J genes are TRBV5-4 and TRBJ2-7; D is ambiguous. The V end lost 4 bases, the J end lost 3 bases, and 11 bases lay between the germline ends. The V gene's germline CDR1 is SGHNT and CDR2 YYREEE (reference sequence). This CDR3 spans 13 amino acids. CDR3 residues: CASSNGGFYEQYF. In DNA form, the CDR3 reads TGTGCCAGCAGCAACGGCGGTTTCTACGAGCAGTACTTC.

The V and J genes are TRBV28 and TRBJ1-5; a possible D gene is TRBD1 (6 bases). This CDR3 contains 16 residues. Between the trimmed V and J ends, which lost 2 bases and 4 bases, there was a span of 15 bases. Germline CDR1 MDHEN, CDR2 SYDVKM. In DNA, the CDR3 is TGTGCCAGCAGTTTAACAGGGAGGGAGGTAAATCAGCCCCAGCATTTT. This encodes CASSLTGREVNQPQHF.

V and J are TRBV5-8 and TRBJ2-7; a weak D match, TRBD2 (6 bases). The CDR3 sequence is 13 residues long. Deletions cut 2 bases from V and 5 bases from J, with 11 bases between. The germline V gene encodes CDR1 SGHTS and CDR2 YDEGEE. CDR3 DNA sequence: TGTGCCAGCAGCTTCCTGGAGGGCCACGAGCAGTACTTC. Protein product: CASSFLEGHEQYF. Based on the CDR3 plus reference TRBV5-8 and TRBJ2-7, the full variable domain is EAGVTQSPTHLIKTRGQQATLRCSPISGHTSVYWYQQALGLGLQFLLWYDEGEERNRGNFPPRFSGRQFPNYSSELNVNALELEDSALYLCASSFLEGHEQYFGPGTRLTVT.

The V call is TRBV2, the J call TRBJ2-1, with 11 bases fitting TRBD2. V trimming: 4 bases; J trimming: 6 bases; junction bases outside the gene matches: 8. Germline CDR1 and CDR2: SNHLY and FYNNEI. This CDR3 region has 16 residues. In DNA, the CDR3 is TGTGCCAGCAGTGGGCCTCGACTAGCGGGGTCCAATGAGCAGTTCTTC. It yields the protein CASSGPRLAGSNEQFF.

The table lists this clone with a few counts. The rearrangement uses TRBV7-3 and TRBJ2-7, with D possibly TRBD2 on 5 matching bases. The germline V gene has CDR1 SGHTA and CDR2 FQGTGA. The CDR3 has 13 amino acids. With 6 bases removed from V and 2 bases from J, the gap between germline ends came to 11 bases. In DNA, the CDR3 is TGTGCCAGCAGGGAGGACGAAACCTACGAGCAGTACTTC. This encodes CASREDETYEQYF.

This sequence joins TRBV10-3 and TRBJ1-3; a weak D match, TRBD1 (6 bases). V lost 8 bases, J lost 0 bases, and 11 bases lay in between. CDR1 is ENHRY, CDR2 SYGVKD, per germline. This CDR3 comprises 14 residues. The CDR3 reads CAIWEGGSGNTIYF. Written as DNA, the CDR3 is TGTGCCATCTGGGAGGGGGGCTCTGGAAACACCATATATTTT.

The chain employs TRBV10-3 and TRBJ2-5; D is undetermined. Germline V gene lookup returns CDR1 ENHRY and CDR2 SYGVKD. The CDR3 spans 14 residues. Trimming stripped 3 bases from V and 5 bases from J, with 13 bases between. CDR3 region: CAISELTRLETQYF. Here the CDR3 DNA reads TGTGCCATCAGTGAACTAACCAGGTTGGAGACCCAGTACTTC.

The chain joins TRBV29-1 to TRBJ1-1; TRBD1 is a possible D gene (5 bases). CDR1 SQVTM and CDR2 ANQGSEA come from the germline V gene. V was cut by 8 bases and J by 0 bases, with 13 bases left in between. The CDR3 totals 13 residues. The CDR3 DNA is TGCAGCTGTACGGGGGAGGTGAACACTGAAGCTTTCTTT. Its translation: CSCTGEVNTEAFF.

The V and J genes are TRBV6-5 and TRBJ1-2; D ambiguous. The CDR3 is made up of 13 amino acids. The germline gives CDR1 MNHEY, CDR2 SVGAGI. Trimming took off 4 bases at V and 6 bases at J, with 12 bases between the two ends. The CDR3 bases are TGTGCCAGCAGTTGGTCGTCTATGGATGGCTACACCTTC. This translates into CASSWSSMDGYTF.